This T cell receptor (beta chain) was observed in a study of tumor-infiltrating lymphocytes in primary liver carcinoma. Study-level findings and limits: Found in all five tumor regions were only about 8-25% of top clones. Relative to tumor region pairs, the tumor-adjacent and tumor-blood pairs showed overlap that was lower.

The CDR3 spans 16 residues. Looked up from germline, CDR1 is SGHVS and CDR2 is FQNEAQ. Synthesis of TCR beta cDNA was carried out from around 500 ng total RNA with a constant-region primer. Slightly modified ARM-PCR with three nested multiplex PCR rounds yielded TCR beta libraries. The opening two PCR rounds, roughly 11 cycles each, paired TRBV1-TRBV30 forward primers with a C-beta reverse primer. TCRdb recomputed calls from the multiplex PCR reads with MiXCR, one row per CDR3 protein. Here the sample spans 95,000 to 150,000 distinct CDR3 sequences, roughly 69% being singletons. DNA and RNA were both co-extracted from around 20-30 mg of bulk tissue that had not been sorted. The patients lived with chronic HBV infection and had not yet received any treatment. Five separate regions were sampled from each tumor. A note on this clonotype: Antigen unknown. The junction does not match germline at one end; this may be a read error.

Sequenced: liver tumor tissue from sampling region 1. As to subset: tumor region T1, superior pole. The clonotype was recovered from a woman aged 55-69 years with primary liver carcinoma and hepatitis B virus infection. The genes are TRBV7-8 and TRBJ1-2, with D uncertain. The CDR3 bases are TGTGCCAGCAGCTTAGGGCCCTCGGTTATTAACTATAGCTACACCTTC. It translates to CASSLGPSVINYSYTF.